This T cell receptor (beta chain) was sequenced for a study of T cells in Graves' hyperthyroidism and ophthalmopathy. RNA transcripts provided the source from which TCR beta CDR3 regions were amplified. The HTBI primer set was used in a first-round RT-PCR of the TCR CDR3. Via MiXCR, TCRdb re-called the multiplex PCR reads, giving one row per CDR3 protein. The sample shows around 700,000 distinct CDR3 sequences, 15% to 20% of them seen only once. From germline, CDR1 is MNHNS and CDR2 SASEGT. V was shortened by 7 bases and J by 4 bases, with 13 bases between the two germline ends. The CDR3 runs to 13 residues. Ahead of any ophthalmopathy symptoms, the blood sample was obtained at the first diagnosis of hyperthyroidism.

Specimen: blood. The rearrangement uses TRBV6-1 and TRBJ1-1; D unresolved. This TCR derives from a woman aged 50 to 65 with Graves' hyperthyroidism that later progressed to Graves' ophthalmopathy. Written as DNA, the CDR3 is TGTGCCAGCACATGGGGAGGGAGCACTGAAGCTTTCTTT. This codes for CASTWGGSTEAFF.